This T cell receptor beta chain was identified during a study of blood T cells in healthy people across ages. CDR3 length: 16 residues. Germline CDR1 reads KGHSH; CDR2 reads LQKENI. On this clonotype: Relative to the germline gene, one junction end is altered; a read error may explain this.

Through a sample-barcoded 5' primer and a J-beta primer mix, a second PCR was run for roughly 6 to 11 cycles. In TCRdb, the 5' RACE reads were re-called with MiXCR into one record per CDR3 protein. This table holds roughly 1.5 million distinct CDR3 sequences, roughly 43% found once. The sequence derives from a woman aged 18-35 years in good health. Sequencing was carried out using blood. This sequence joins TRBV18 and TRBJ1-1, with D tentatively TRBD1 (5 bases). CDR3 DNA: TGCGCCAGCTCACCACGAGCCCAGGATGGGGGTGCTGAAGCTTTCTTT. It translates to CASSPRAQDGGAEAFF.